This T cell receptor beta chain comes out of a study of vaccination and CD4 T cells after COVID-19. Across the study: Samples after vaccination came a median approximately 70 days past dose two, ranging 14 to 241.

This clonotype was counted only a few times. The antigen remains undetermined. Cultured CD4+ T cells had their DNA profiled by the Oncomine TCR Beta short-read assay. Each CDR3 protein is one row after TCRdb ran MiXCR on the PCR reads. Of 20,000 to 25,000 distinct CDR3 sequences listed, nearly 50% are singletons. Documented treatment: roughly 10-day PBMC culture with coronavirus spike peptide pools or control peptides (ViraFEST assay). The authors replaced half the medium with fresh IL-2 medium on days 3 and 7. The V and J ends lost 6 bases and 2 bases respectively, with 11 bases between them. The CDR3 is 14 amino acids. Per germline, CDR1 LNHDA and CDR2 SQIVND (reference sequence).

The sequencing input was CD4+ T cells from blood, cultured in vitro. V usage is TRBV19 and J usage is TRBJ1-5; the D gene is possibly TRBD1 (6 bases). This TCR was recovered from a human donor who had recovered from COVID-19. The CDR3 region is CASRPDSGNQPQHF. The CDR3 bases are TGTGCCAGTAGGCCGGACAGTGGCAATCAGCCCCAGCATTTT.